This T cell receptor beta chain came from a study of OX40 agonist ivuxolimab in advanced cancers. In terms of the full investigation: Ivuxolimab was a fully human IgG2 agonistic monoclonal antibody targeting the costimulatory receptor OX40 (CD134). Intravenous ivuxolimab was administered to patients every 2 weeks at six dose levels: 0.01, 0.1, 0.3, 1.5, 3 and 10 mg/kg. Of the 52 patients in dose escalation, some 20 had hepatocellular carcinoma, some 15 had melanoma, 9 had renal cell carcinoma and 9 had head and neck cancer. In the dose-escalation cohort, 75% to 90% of patients were male, and the mean age was approximately 60 years with a range of roughly 23 to 79. Prior anti-PD-1, anti-PD-L1 or anti-CTLA-4 therapy was permitted, and checkpoint inhibitors had been received by 30% to 40% of dose-escalation patients. Partial responses occurred in three dose-escalation patients: two with cutaneous melanoma and one with hepatocellular carcinoma. Peripheral TCRbeta sequencing was intended to test whether TCR sequence diversity was altered and clonal T-cell expansion was caused by ivuxolimab. The paper covers the monotherapy dose-escalation part of the phase I ivuxolimab trial, which included N of about 56 patients. Points the paper makes about the study in general: Clonal expansion of both CD4+ and CD8+ blood T cells was observed from baseline to week 6 at doses 0.1 to 3.0 mg/kg. Which antigens the clonally expanded peripheral T cells were specific for was not determined. Low levels of normalized T-cell clonal expansion were also seen in some patients who did not respond. After ivuxolimab, expanded clones were on average more numerous among CD8+ T cells than among CD4+ T cells. In the 0.1-3.0 mg/kg groups, partial responders were among the patients with the lowest normalized peripheral clonal expansion, particularly in CD8+ T cells.

Patients with autoimmune disease history or receiving systemic immunosuppression were excluded from the trial. Peripheral blood for TCR sequencing was drawn from every dose cohort at baseline, at cycle 4 day 1 and at cycle 7 day 1. The samples were drawn from a first-in-human, open-label, multicenter phase I dose-escalation trial of ivuxolimab. Adults with locally advanced or metastatic head and neck squamous cell, hepatocellular, melanoma or renal cell carcinoma were enrolled in the trial. Before TCR sequencing, CD4+ and CD8+ T cells were separately sorted from peripheral blood. From a lookup of the germline V gene (reference sequence), CDR1 and CDR2 are SEHNR and FQNEAQ. From cysteine to phenylalanine, the CDR3 is 16 amino acids long. Of all the DNA, just the CDR3 is kept, 48 bases in frame from base 1. Deletion took 4 bases off V and 4 bases off J, with a span of 16 bases between the germline ends.

For sequencing of the TCRbeta CDR3 region, genomic DNA was extracted from the sorted cells. TCRbeta CDR3 regions were sequenced using the immunoSEQ Assay. In TCRdb, the immuneACCESS table is reduced to in-frame sequences with V and J assigned. These tables do not hold every clone; where another copy was compared, an unresolved V gene accounts for under half, and the others remain unexplained. Counted in this sample were about 50,000 clones; 81% of them appeared once. The biggest ten clones account for more than 5.5% of the sample. As for this clone: The antigen it recognizes is unknown. There are no base qualities to consult, and no much larger clone falls within one base.

The receptor was derived from an adult with an advanced solid tumor such as melanoma, head and neck, liver or kidney cancer. The sample here was CD4+ or CD8+ T cells sorted from blood, taken in a trial of the OX40 agonist ivuxolimab. The chain employs TRBV7-9 and TRBJ1-4; there is no confident call for the D gene. The CDR3 in this case is CASSSPLQIFNEKLFF. At the DNA level, the sequence is TGTGCCAGCAGCTCACCATTACAGATCTTTAATGAAAAACTGTTTTTT.